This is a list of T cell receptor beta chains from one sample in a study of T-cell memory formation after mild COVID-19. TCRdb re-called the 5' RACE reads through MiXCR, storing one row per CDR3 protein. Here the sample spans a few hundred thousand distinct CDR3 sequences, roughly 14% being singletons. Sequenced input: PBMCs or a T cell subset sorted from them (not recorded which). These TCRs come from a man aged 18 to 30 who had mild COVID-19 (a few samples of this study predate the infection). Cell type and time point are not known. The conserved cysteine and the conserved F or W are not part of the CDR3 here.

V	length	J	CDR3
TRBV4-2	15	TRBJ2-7	ASSQGGTGTDSYEQY
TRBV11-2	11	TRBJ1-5	ASSLDRVQPQH
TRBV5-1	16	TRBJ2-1	ASSQRRPGGDWGDEQF
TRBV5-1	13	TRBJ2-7	ASRVGLASSYEQY
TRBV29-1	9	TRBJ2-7	SVEDYGARY
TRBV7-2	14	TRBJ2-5	ASSLLSGGAGETQY
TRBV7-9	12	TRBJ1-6	ASSLAGDGSPLH
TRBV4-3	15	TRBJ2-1	ASSQVVVWTESNEQF
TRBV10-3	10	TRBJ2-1	AISESGNEQF
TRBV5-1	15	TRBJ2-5	ASSAGTSGSLQETQY
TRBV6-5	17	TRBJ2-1	ASSYFTGTEMSSYNEQF
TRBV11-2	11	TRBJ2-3	ASRQGPADTQY
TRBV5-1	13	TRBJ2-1	ASSLSGGPSNEQF
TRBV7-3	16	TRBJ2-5	ASSLTGDRERGQETQY
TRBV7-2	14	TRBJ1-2	ASSLYLEREIYGYT
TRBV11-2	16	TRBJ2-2	AISQIGGGHTNAGELF
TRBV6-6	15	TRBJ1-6	ASSYSSGASYNSPLH
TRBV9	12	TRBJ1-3	ASSASWTGNTIY
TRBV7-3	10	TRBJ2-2	AISSPGGGLF
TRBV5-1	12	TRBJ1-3	ASSSGQEGNTIY
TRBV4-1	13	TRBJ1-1	ASSTGGGRNTEAF
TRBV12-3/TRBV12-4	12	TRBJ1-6	ASSFIQDNSPLH
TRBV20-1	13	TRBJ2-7	SAERPAGASYEQY
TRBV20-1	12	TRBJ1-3	SARDGRFENTIY
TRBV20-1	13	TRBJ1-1	SASPRIWSNTEAF
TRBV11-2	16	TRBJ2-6	ASSLRGQKLAGANVLT
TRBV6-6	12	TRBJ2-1	ASSYSTSANEQF
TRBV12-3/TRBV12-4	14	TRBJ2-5	ASSLVAGATGETQY
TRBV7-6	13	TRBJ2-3	ASSRAGPGRNTQY
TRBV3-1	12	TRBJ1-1	ASSQAAGFIEAF
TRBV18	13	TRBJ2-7	ASSPTTGVPYEQY
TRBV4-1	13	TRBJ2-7	ASSQDAGANYEQY
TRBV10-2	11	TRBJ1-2	ASRRTENYGYT
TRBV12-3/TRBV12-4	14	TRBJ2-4	ASSFEWGVAKNIQY
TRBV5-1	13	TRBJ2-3	ASSFYPGWTDTQY
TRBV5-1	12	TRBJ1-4	ASSPGQQNEKLF
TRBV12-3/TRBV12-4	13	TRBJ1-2	ASSPLLQGASGYT
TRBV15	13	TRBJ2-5	ATSRDRRPQETQY
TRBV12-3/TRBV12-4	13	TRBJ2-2	ASTLGGENTGELF
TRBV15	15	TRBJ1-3	ATSRDSGSLSGNTIY
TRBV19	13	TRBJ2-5	ASSIIPSPQETQY
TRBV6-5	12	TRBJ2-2	ASSNRGLHGELF
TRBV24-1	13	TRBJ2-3	ATSGTGSGTDTQY
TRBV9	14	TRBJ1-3	ASSAETGGSGNTIY
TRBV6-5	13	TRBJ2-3	ASSFRDRAGDTQY
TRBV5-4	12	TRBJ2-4	ASSSLETKNIQY
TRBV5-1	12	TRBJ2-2	ASSLVQNTGELF
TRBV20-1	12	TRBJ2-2	SATSGRYTGELF
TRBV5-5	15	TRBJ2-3	ASSWGFGGASTDTQY
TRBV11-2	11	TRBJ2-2	ASSFGGAGELF
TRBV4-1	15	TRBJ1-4	ASSQEREGEQNEKLF
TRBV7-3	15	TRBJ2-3	ASSLVPAGGFTDTQY